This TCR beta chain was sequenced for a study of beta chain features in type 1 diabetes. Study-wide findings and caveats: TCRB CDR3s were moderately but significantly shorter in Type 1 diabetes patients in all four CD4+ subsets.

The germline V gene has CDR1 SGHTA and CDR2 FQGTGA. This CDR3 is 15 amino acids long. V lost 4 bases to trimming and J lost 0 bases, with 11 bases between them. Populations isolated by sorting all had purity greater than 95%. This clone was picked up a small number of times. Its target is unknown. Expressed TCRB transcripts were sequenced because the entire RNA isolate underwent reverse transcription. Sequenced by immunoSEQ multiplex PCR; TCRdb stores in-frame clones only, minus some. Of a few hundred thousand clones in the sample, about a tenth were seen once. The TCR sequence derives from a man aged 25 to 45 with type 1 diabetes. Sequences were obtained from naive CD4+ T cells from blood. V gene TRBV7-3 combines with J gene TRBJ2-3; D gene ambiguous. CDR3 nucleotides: TGTGCCAGCAGCTCGACAAGATTAAGCACAGATACGCAGTATTTT. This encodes CASSSTRLSTDTQYF.